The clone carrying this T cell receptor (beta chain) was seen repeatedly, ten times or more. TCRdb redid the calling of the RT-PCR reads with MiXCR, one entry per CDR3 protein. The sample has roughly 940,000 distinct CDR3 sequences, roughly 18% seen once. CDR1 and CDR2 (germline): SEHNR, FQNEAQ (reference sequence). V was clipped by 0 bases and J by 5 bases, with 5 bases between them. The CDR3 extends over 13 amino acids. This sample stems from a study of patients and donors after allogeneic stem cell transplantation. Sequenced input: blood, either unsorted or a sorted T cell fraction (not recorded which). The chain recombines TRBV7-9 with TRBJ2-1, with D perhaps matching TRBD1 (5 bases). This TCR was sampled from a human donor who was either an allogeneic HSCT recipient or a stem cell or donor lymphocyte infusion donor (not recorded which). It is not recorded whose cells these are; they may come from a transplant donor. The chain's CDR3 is CASSLAGDNEQFF. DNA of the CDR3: TGTGCCAGCAGCTTAGCAGGGGACAATGAGCAGTTCTTC.